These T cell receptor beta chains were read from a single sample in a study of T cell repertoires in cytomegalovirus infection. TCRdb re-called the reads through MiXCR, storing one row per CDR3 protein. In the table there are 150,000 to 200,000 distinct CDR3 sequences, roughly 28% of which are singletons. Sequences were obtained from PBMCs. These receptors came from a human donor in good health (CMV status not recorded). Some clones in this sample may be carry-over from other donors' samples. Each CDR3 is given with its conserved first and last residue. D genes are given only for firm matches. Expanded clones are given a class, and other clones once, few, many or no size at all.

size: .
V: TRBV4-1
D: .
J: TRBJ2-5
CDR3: CASSQLGKALSETQYF
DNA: TGCGCCAGCAGCCAATTGGGAAAGGCCCTGAGCGAGACCCAGTACTTC

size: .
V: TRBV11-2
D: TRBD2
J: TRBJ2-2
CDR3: CASSPTSGQNTGELFF
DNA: TGTGCCAGCAGCCCCACTAGCGGTCAGAACACCGGGGAGCTGTTTTTT

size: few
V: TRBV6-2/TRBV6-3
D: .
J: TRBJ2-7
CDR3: CASKQLHREFGEQYF
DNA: TGTGCCAGCAAACAACTCCACAGGGAGTTCGGCGAGCAGTACTTC

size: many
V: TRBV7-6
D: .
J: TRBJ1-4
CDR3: CASSLEPGGEKLFF
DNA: TGTGCCAGCAGCTTAGAACCGGGCGGTGAAAAACTGTTTTTT

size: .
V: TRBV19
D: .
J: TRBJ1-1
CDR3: CASTLDLGPREAFF
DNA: TGTGCCAGTACCCTGGATCTTGGACCACGAGAAGCTTTCTTT

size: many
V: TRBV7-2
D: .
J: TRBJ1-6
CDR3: CASSLWPSVALHF
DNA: TGTGCCAGCAGCTTATGGCCCAGTGTAGCCCTCCACTTT

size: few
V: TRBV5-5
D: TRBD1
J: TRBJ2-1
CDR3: CASSPPGTGEKEQFF
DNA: TGTGCCAGCAGTCCCCCCGGGACAGGGGAGAAGGAGCAGTTCTTC

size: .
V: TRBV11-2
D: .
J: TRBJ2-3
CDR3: CASSLDGRVTDTQYF
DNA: TGTGCCAGCAGCTTAGATGGCAGGGTCACAGATACGCAGTATTTT

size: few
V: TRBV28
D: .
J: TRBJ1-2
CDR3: CASRPHRARYGYTF
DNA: TGTGCCAGCAGGCCCCACAGGGCACGCTATGGCTACACCTTC

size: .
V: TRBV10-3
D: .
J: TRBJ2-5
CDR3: CAISESMSPIEETQYF
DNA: TGTGCCATCAGTGAGTCCATGTCCCCTATAGAAGAGACCCAGTACTTC

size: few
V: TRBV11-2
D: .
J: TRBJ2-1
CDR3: CASSLEAPTYEQFF
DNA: TGTGCCAGCAGCTTAGAGGCCCCCACATATGAGCAGTTCTTC

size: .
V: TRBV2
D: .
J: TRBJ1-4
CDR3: CASSEYSTTGEKLFF
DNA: TGTGCCAGCAGTGAATACAGCACAACTGGTGAAAAACTGTTTTTT

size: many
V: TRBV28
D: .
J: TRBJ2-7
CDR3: CASSTGHPAAYEQYF
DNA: TGTGCCAGCAGTACCGGACACCCAGCCGCTTACGAGCAGTACTTC

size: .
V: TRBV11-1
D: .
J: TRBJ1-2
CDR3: CASSTTGSYGYTF
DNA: TGTGCCAGCAGCACGACAGGAAGCTATGGCTACACCTTC

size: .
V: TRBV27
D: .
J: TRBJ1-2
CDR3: CASSFGGANYGYTF
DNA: TGTGCCAGCAGTTTCGGTGGAGCTAACTATGGCTACACCTTC

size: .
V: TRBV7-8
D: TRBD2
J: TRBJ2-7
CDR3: CASARRGGARQYF
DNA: TGTGCCAGCGCAAGGCGGGGGGGGGCTCGGCAGTACTTC

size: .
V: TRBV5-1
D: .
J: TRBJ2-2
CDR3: CASSPTRGPNTGELFF
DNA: TGCGCCAGCAGCCCGACCAGGGGCCCGAACACCGGGGAGCTGTTTTTT

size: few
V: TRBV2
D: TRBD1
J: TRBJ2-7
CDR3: CASSARDRGSYEQYF
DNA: TGTGCCAGCAGTGCCCGGGACAGGGGATCCTACGAGCAGTACTTC

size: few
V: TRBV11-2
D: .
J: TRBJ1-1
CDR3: CASSLDLAGGTEAFF
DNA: TGTGCCAGCAGCTTAGATCTAGCCGGGGGGACTGAAGCTTTCTTT

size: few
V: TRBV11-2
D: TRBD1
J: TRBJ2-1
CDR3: CASSDGTGGAGGEQFF
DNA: TGTGCCAGCAGCGACGGGACAGGGGGTGCCGGAGGTGAGCAGTTCTTC

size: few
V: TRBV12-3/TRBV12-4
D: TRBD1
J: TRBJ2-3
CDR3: CASRSTGETTDTQYF
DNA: TGTGCCAGCAGATCTACAGGGGAAACCACAGATACGCAGTATTTT

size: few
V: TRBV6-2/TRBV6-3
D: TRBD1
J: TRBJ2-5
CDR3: CASSYRGQGETQYF
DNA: TGTGCCAGCAGTTACCGAGGACAGGGCGAGACCCAGTACTTC

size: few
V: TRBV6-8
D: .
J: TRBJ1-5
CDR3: CASSKGGIGNQPQHF
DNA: TGTGCCAGTTCAAAGGGGGGGATTGGCAATCAGCCCCAGCATTTT

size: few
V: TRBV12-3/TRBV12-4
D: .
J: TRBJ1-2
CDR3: CASSDLYGYTF
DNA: TGTGCCAGCAGTGACCTCTATGGCTACACCTTC

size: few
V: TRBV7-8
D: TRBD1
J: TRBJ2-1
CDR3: CASSLPAGTGGAGSYNEQFF
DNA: TGTGCCAGCAGCCTCCCGGCCGGGACAGGGGGCGCCGGGTCCTACAATGAGCAGTTCTTC

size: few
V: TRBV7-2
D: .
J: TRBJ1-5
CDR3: CASSERTSNQPQHF
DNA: TGTGCCAGCTCCGAACGGACGAGCAATCAGCCCCAGCATTTT

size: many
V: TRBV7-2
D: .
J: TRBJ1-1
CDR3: CASRGQSIEAFF
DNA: TGTGCCAGCAGGGGACAATCGATTGAAGCTTTCTTT

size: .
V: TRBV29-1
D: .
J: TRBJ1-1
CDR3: CSVRQARWTEAFF
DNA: TGCAGCGTCCGACAGGCCCGATGGACTGAAGCTTTCTTT

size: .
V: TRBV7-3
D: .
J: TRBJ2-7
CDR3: CASSLVSGTEGPYEQYF
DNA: TGTGCCAGCAGCTTAGTTAGCGGGACAGAGGGACCCTACGAGCAGTACTTC

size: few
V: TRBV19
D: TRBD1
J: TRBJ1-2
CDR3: CASSMQGVNYYGYTF
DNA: TGTGCCAGTAGTATGCAGGGGGTAAACTACTATGGCTACACCTTC

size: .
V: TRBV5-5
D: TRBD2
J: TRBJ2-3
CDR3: CASGGGTTDTQYF
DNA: TGTGCCAGCGGGGGGGGGACCACAGATACGCAGTATTTT

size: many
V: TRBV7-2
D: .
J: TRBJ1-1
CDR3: CASSLGRKNTEAFF
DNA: TGTGCCAGCAGCTTAGGGCGTAAAAACACTGAAGCTTTCTTT

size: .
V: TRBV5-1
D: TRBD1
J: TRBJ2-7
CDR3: CASSPIPGQGGYEQYF
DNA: TGCGCCAGCAGCCCGATACCGGGACAGGGAGGCTACGAGCAGTACTTC

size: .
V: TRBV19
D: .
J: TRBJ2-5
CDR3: CASSIGRGGQETQYF
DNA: TGTGCCAGTAGTATAGGGAGGGGGGGCCAGGAGACCCAGTACTTC

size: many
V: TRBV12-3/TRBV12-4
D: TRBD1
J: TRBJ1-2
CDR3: CASSLSRGKDGYTF
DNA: TGTGCCAGCAGTTTAAGCAGGGGGAAGGATGGCTACACCTTC

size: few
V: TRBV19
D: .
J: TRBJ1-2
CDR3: CASSLDPYNQQEDGYTF
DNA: TGTGCCAGTAGTCTCGACCCTTATAATCAACAGGAGGATGGCTACACCTTC

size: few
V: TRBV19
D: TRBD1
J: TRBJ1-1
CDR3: CASRWGTGDTEAFF
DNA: TGTGCCAGTAGGTGGGGGACAGGGGACACTGAAGCTTTCTTT

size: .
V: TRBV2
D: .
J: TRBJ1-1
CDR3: CASSAGGPLNTEAFF
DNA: TGTGCCAGCAGTGCGGGCGGACCGTTGAACACTGAAGCTTTCTTT

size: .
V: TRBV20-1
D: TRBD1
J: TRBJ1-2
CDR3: CSAVGQGYGYTF
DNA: TGCAGTGCAGTGGGACAGGGCTATGGCTACACCTTC

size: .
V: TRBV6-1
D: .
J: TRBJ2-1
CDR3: CASSNGGDEQFF
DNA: TGTGCCAGCAGTAACGGGGGAGATGAGCAGTTCTTC

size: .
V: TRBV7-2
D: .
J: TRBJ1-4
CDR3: CASSLGRNEKLFF
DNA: TGTGCCAGCAGCTTAGGACGAAATGAAAAACTGTTTTTT

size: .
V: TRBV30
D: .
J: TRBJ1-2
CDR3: CASQGSGGYTF
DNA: TGTGCCTCACAGGGCTCAGGTGGCTACACCTTC

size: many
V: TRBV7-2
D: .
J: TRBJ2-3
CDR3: CASSLEGGGSTDTQYF
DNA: TGTGCCAGCAGCTTAGAGGGGGGGGGAAGCACAGATACGCAGTATTTT

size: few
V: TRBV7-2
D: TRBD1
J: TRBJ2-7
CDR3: CASSFSLRGQLRYEQYF
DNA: TGTGCCAGCAGCTTCTCCCTAAGGGGACAGCTACGCTACGAGCAGTACTTC

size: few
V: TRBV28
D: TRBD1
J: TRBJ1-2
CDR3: CASQGGDYGYTF
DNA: TGTGCCAGTCAGGGGGGGGACTATGGCTACACCTTC

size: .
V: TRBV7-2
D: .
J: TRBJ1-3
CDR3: CASSSRTVGNTIYF
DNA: TGTGCCAGCAGCTCCCGGACAGTTGGAAACACCATATATTTT

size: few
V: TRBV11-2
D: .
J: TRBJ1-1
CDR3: CASSVRDTEAFF
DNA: TGTGCCAGCAGCGTTCGGGACACTGAAGCTTTCTTT

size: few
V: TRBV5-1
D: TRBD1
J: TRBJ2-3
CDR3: CASSPGTGVTDTQYF
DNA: TGCGCCAGCAGCCCTGGGACAGGGGTGACAGATACGCAGTATTTT

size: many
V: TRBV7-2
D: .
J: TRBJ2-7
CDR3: CASSSSWGTLYEQYF
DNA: TGTGCCAGCAGCTCCTCTTGGGGGACCCTCTACGAGCAGTACTTC

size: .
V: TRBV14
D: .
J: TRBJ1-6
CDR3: CASSQDGDSPLHF
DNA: TGTGCCAGCAGCCAAGATGGCGATTCACCCCTCCACTTT

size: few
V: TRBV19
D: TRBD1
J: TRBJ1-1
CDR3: CASDRGNMNTEAFF
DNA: TGTGCCAGTGACAGGGGGAATATGAACACTGAAGCTTTCTTT

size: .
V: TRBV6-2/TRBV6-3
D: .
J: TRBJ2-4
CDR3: CASSTGTSPYF
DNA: TGTGCCAGCAGCACCGGGACAAGCCCGTACTTC

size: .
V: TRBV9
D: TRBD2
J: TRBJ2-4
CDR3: CASSHPREGKNIQYF
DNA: TGTGCCAGCAGCCACCCCAGGGAGGGCAAAAACATTCAGTACTTC

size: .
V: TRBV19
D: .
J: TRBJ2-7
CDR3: CASSKGGLSYEQYF
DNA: TGTGCCAGTAGTAAGGGTGGGCTCTCCTACGAGCAGTACTTC